This TCR beta chain was observed in a study of blood T cell repertoires in COVID-19. Study in general: In each case, the material was cDNA or gDNA derived from T cells, B-cell-depleted T cells, or PBMCs.

TCRdb's table, derived via immunoSEQ multiplex PCR, lists solely in-frame clones and lacks some. The repertoire holds tens of thousands of clones, roughly 90% seen once, with about 2.6% in the top ten. The CDR3 loop spans 15 amino acids. Trimming removed 6 bases from V and 3 bases from J; junction bases left unmatched: 9. The V gene's germline CDR1 is ENHRY and CDR2 SYGVKD. The rearrangement joins TRBV10-3 to TRBJ2-7, with 9 nucleotides matching TRBD2. The sequence was collected from a man aged 45-60 years with active COVID-19. Sequencing was performed on peripheral blood. The CDR3 DNA reads TGTGCCATCAGCTCCCCAGCGGGGGGACTCTACGAGCAGTACTTC. Its protein product is CAISSPAGGLYEQYF.